Listed below are T cell receptor beta chains from one sample, sequenced in a study of PD-1 blockade in mismatch repair-deficient tumors. Only in-frame clones appear in the TCRdb table, and some are missing; sequencing was by immunoSEQ multiplex PCR. Here the sample spans some 40,000 clones, over 80% being singletons. Material: PBMCs, obtained roughly nine months after starting pembrolizumab. All receptors come from an adult with mismatch repair-deficient cancer. Both conserved end residues are part of each CDR3. The D gene is left open where the match is weak. Some rows have no size entry. The others give once, few or many, or a class for an expanded clone.

V gene: TRBV28
clone size: once
J gene: TRBJ1-2
D gene: TRBD1
CDR3 DNA: TGTGCCAGCAGTTTGGGACAGGGAGATCGTGGCTACACCTTC
CDR3 protein: CASSLGQGDRGYTF

V gene: TRBV5-1
clone size: -
J gene: TRBJ2-5
D gene: TRBD1
CDR3 DNA: TGCGCCAGCAGAAGGGACAGGGGGGGGTCAGAGACCCAGTACTTC
CDR3 protein: CASRRDRGGSETQYF

V gene: TRBV2
clone size: once
J gene: TRBJ1-6
D gene: -
CDR3 DNA: TGTGCCAGCAGCGAGACCCGAGACAGGTATAATTCACCCCTCCACTTT
CDR3 protein: CASSETRDRYNSPLHF

V gene: TRBV10-3
clone size: few
J gene: TRBJ2-7
D gene: TRBD1
CDR3 DNA: TGTGCCATCAGTTCGGACAGGGAATTATTCCACGAGCAGTACTTC
CDR3 protein: CAISSDRELFHEQYF

V gene: TRBV5-6
clone size: -
J gene: TRBJ2-1
D gene: TRBD2
CDR3 DNA: TGTGCCAGCAGCTGGGAGGGGACTACTCTCTACAATGAGCAGTTCTTC
CDR3 protein: CASSWEGTTLYNEQFF

V gene: TRBV28
clone size: -
J gene: TRBJ2-1
D gene: -
CDR3 DNA: TGTGCCAGCAGTTTATCTCGAGCGGTACTTTCCTACAATGAGCAGTTCTTC
CDR3 protein: CASSLSRAVLSYNEQFF

V gene: TRBV5-1
clone size: -
J gene: TRBJ1-1
D gene: TRBD1
CDR3 DNA: TGCGCCAGCAGCCCGGACAGGGGGCTCACTGAAGCTTTCTTT
CDR3 protein: CASSPDRGLTEAFF

V gene: TRBV12-2
clone size: -
J gene: TRBJ2-2
D gene: -
CDR3 DNA: TGTGCAAGGCTGGGACTAGCGGGAGCAAACACCGGGGAGCTGTTTTTT
CDR3 protein: CARLGLAGANTGELFF

V gene: TRBV5-1
clone size: -
J gene: TRBJ1-5
D gene: -
CDR3 DNA: TGCGCCAGCAGCCCGCTCATTGGAGGGCCGGATCAGCCCCAGCATTTT
CDR3 protein: CASSPLIGGPDQPQHF

V gene: TRBV7-9
clone size: -
J gene: TRBJ2-7
D gene: TRBD2
CDR3 DNA: TGTGCCAGCAGCGATAGACTAGCGGGAGACTCCTACGAGCAGTACTTC
CDR3 protein: CASSDRLAGDSYEQYF

V gene: TRBV27
clone size: -
J gene: TRBJ1-2
D gene: -
CDR3 DNA: TGTGCCAGCAGTTCCCGGATCGGGGCTAACTATGGCTACACCTTC
CDR3 protein: CASSSRIGANYGYTF

V gene: TRBV4-2
clone size: -
J gene: TRBJ2-5
D gene: -
CDR3 DNA: TGTGCCAGCAGCCAAGGGTTGGCGGAGAAGAAAGAGACCCAGTACTTC
CDR3 protein: CASSQGLAEKKETQYF

V gene: TRBV5-4
clone size: -
J gene: TRBJ2-2
D gene: -
CDR3 DNA: TGTGCCAGCAGCCAAGGGGCGGGGACGAACACCGGGGAGCTGTTTTTT
CDR3 protein: CASSQGAGTNTGELFF

V gene: TRBV5-6
clone size: -
J gene: TRBJ1-2
D gene: -
CDR3 DNA: TGTGCCAGCAGCTTGGGGCACCTCGGCTACACCTTC
CDR3 protein: CASSLGHLGYTF

V gene: TRBV5-1
clone size: -
J gene: TRBJ2-3
D gene: TRBD1
CDR3 DNA: TGCGCCAGCAGCTTGGCCGGGACAGGGGGGGGAGATACGCAGTATTTT
CDR3 protein: CASSLAGTGGGDTQYF

V gene: TRBV11-2
clone size: -
J gene: TRBJ2-1
D gene: TRBD2
CDR3 DNA: TGTGCCAGCAGCCGCGGGAGGGAGGCGTACAATGAGCAGTTCTTC
CDR3 protein: CASSRGREAYNEQFF

V gene: TRBV4-2
clone size: few
J gene: TRBJ2-7
D gene: -
CDR3 DNA: TGTGCCAGCAGCCATGTAGCCGTGGTCGAGCAGTACTTC
CDR3 protein: CASSHVAVVEQYF

V gene: TRBV27
clone size: once
J gene: TRBJ1-1
D gene: -
CDR3 DNA: TGTGCCAGCAGTTTACGACAGCCCATGAACACTGAAGCTTTCTTT
CDR3 protein: CASSLRQPMNTEAFF

V gene: TRBV28
clone size: -
J gene: TRBJ1-2
D gene: TRBD1
CDR3 DNA: TGTGCCAGCAGTCTTTGGACAGGGTACGACTATGGCTACACCTTC
CDR3 protein: CASSLWTGYDYGYTF

V gene: TRBV5-1
clone size: once
J gene: TRBJ2-5
D gene: -
CDR3 DNA: TGCGCCAGCAGCTTGGGGCTAGCGTGGGAGACCCAGTACTTC
CDR3 protein: CASSLGLAWETQYF

V gene: TRBV6-5
clone size: -
J gene: TRBJ2-1
D gene: TRBD2
CDR3 DNA: TGTGCCAGCAGGCCACCTAGCGGCTCCTACAATGAGCAGTTCTTC
CDR3 protein: CASRPPSGSYNEQFF

V gene: TRBV9
clone size: once
J gene: TRBJ2-7
D gene: TRBD1
CDR3 DNA: TGTGCCAGCAGCCGAGAATCTCGACAGGGCAGGGGGCAGTACTTC
CDR3 protein: CASSRESRQGRGQYF

V gene: TRBV11-2
clone size: -
J gene: TRBJ1-1
D gene: -
CDR3 DNA: TGTGCCAGCAGCTTCCGACAGGAGAACACTGAAGCTTTCTTT
CDR3 protein: CASSFRQENTEAFF

V gene: TRBV25-1
clone size: -
J gene: TRBJ1-4
D gene: -
CDR3 DNA: TGTGCCAGCAAGACTCAAGCGGGGGCAGCTAATGAAAAACTGTTTTTT
CDR3 protein: CASKTQAGAANEKLFF

V gene: TRBV5-1
clone size: -
J gene: TRBJ2-1
D gene: TRBD1
CDR3 DNA: TGCGCCAGCAGCTCCGAAAGGACGGGACAGATTCAGAATGAGCAGTTCTTC
CDR3 protein: CASSSERTGQIQNEQFF

V gene: TRBV19
clone size: -
J gene: TRBJ2-1
D gene: TRBD2
CDR3 DNA: TGTGCCAGTACCCTCTCATGGAGACTAGCGGGAGCTCGGGAGCAGTTCTTC
CDR3 protein: CASTLSWRLAGAREQFF

V gene: TRBV20-1
clone size: -
J gene: TRBJ2-1
D gene: -
CDR3 DNA: TGCAGCGTGGACAGATACAATGAGCAGTTCTTC
CDR3 protein: CSVDRYNEQFF